These T cell receptor beta chains were read from a single sample in a study of TIL therapy for anti-PD-1-resistant metastatic lung cancer. Libraries were prepared by immunoSEQ multiplex PCR; TCRdb keeps only in-frame clonotypes and omits some of them. Of more than 55,000 clones listed, roughly 66% were seen once; the top ten hold 6% to 8.5%. The material was blood, obtained at baseline. Receptor source: a person between 25 and 79 years old with non-small cell lung cancer. Both conserved end residues are part of each CDR3. The D gene is left open where the match is weak. Rows give clone size only sometimes, using once, few, many, or a class for an expanded clone.

NA	TRBJ2-5	TRBD2	TRBV7-2	CASSLSGGETQYF
NA	TRBJ2-1	TRBD2	TRBV5-1	CASRLQPGTSGYNEQFF
few	TRBJ2-7	NA	TRBV27	CASSRPDSNEQYF
NA	TRBJ1-5	NA	TRBV7-2	CASSWDPSRQPQHF
NA	TRBJ2-5	NA	TRBV19	CASRYGAQETQYF
NA	TRBJ2-7	TRBD2	TRBV5-4	CASSPGTSFYEQYF
few	TRBJ2-1	NA	TRBV2	CAGGSYNEQFF
NA	TRBJ2-5	NA	TRBV7-2	CASSPSPGSGETQYF
few	TRBJ1-4	TRBD1	TRBV4-1	CASSQGPQGAGEKLFF
few	TRBJ1-1	TRBD1	TRBV12-5	CASAAGQWYTEAFF
once	TRBJ2-5	NA	TRBV5-1	CASSLGQVPETQYF
NA	TRBJ2-2	NA	TRBV7-3	CASSFWADTGELFF
NA	TRBJ1-5	TRBD1	TRBV6-1	CASRPGGTGSQPQHF
few	TRBJ2-7	NA	TRBV7-9	CASSPWSSYEQYF
NA	TRBJ2-1	NA	TRBV15	CATSRDPSGVNEQFF
few	TRBJ2-5	TRBD1	TRBV15	CATSSGQGFQETQYF
NA	TRBJ2-1	NA	TRBV7-9	CASTLVVYNEQFF
NA	TRBJ2-7	TRBD2	TRBV5-1	CASSLSTSGSYAYEQYF
NA	TRBJ1-1	NA	TRBV5-1	CASSLWVNTEAFF
NA	TRBJ1-5	TRBD1	TRBV7-2	CASSLRQGNQPQHF
few	TRBJ2-7	TRBD2	TRBV2	CASSAGLALIYEQYF